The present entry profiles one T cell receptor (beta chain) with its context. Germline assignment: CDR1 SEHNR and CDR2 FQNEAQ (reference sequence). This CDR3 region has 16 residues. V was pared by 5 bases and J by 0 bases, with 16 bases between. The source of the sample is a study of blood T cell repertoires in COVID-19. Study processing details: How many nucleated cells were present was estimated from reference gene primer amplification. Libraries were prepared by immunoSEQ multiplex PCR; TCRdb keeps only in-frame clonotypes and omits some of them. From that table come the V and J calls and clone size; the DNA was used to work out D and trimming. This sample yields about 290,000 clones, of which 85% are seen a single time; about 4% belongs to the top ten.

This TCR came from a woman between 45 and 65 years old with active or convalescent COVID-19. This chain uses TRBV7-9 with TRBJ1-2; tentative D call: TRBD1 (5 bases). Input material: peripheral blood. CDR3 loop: CASSLGAGLSNYGYTF. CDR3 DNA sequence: TGTGCCAGCAGCCTAGGGGCAGGCCTCTCTAACTATGGCTACACCTTC.